Listed below are T cell receptor beta chains from one sample, sequenced in a study of shared clonotypes between healthy human individuals. Some clones are missing from TCRdb's copy, which holds only in-frame ones; the method was immunoSEQ multiplex PCR. Altogether some 980,000 clones are present, less than 85% being singletons, with the ten largest covering about 1.5%. Input material: memory CD4+ T cells sorted from blood. These receptors were obtained from a man aged 18 to 29 in good health. The CDR3 runs from the conserved cysteine through the conserved F or W. The order of the fields is D gene, V gene, J gene, clone size, CDR3 protein, CDR3 DNA. A D gene is named only where the DNA matches it firmly. Clone size is stated in some rows and not others, as once, few, many or a class when expanded.

-,TRBV19,TRBJ2-1,-,CASSTRDLGNEQFF,TGTGCCAGTAGTACTCGGGACTTAGGTAATGAGCAGTTCTTC
-,TRBV30,TRBJ1-6,-,CAWVRGKNNSPLHF,TGTGCCTGGGTACGGGGCAAAAATAATTCACCCCTCCACTTT
TRBD2,TRBV30,TRBJ2-3,once,CAWRGLAATDTQYF,TGTGCCTGGAGAGGACTAGCAGCCACAGATACGCAGTATTTT
TRBD1,TRBV6-1,TRBJ1-2,-,CASSKGQGANYGYTF,TGTGCCAGCAGTAAAGGACAGGGGGCTAACTATGGCTACACCTTC
-,TRBV9,TRBJ2-1,-,CASSVGAGQHNEQFF,TGTGCCAGCAGCGTAGGTGCAGGGCAACACAATGAGCAGTTCTTC
TRBD2,TRBV7-8,TRBJ2-2,-,CASSRGTSDTGELFF,TGTGCCAGCAGCCGCGGGACTAGCGACACCGGGGAGCTGTTTTTT
-,TRBV7-2,TRBJ1-2,-,CASSLDPRGYGYTF,TGTGCCAGCAGCTTGGATCCGAGGGGCTATGGCTACACCTTC
-,TRBV6-1,TRBJ2-7,-,CASRTALYHEQYF,TGTGCCAGCAGGACGGCTCTCTACCACGAGCAGTACTTC
-,TRBV5-1,TRBJ2-3,-,CASRITDTQYF,TGCGCCAGCAGGATCACAGATACGCAGTATTTT
TRBD1,TRBV11-2,TRBJ2-7,-,CASSRPGQGSHEQYF,TGTGCCAGCAGCCGACCGGGACAGGGATCCCACGAGCAGTACTTC
-,TRBV5-1,TRBJ1-3,few,CASSDGNTIYF,TGCGCCAGCAGCGATGGAAACACCATATATTTT
-,TRBV5-1,TRBJ1-3,-,CASSLTLMTSGNTIYF,TGCGCCAGCAGCTTAACCCTTATGACCTCTGGAAACACCATATATTTT
-,TRBV6-6,TRBJ2-7,few,CASNPPGSSYEQYF,TGTGCCAGTAATCCCCCAGGGAGCTCCTACGAGCAGTACTTC
-,TRBV25-1,TRBJ2-3,-,CASSGAGSTDTQYF,TGTGCCAGCAGTGGGGCAGGGAGCACAGATACGCAGTATTTT
-,TRBV9,TRBJ2-7,few,CASSARAGSPYEQYF,TGTGCCAGCAGCGCACGCGCCGGGTCCCCCTACGAGCAGTACTTC
-,TRBV6-5,TRBJ1-2,-,CASSPGWYGYTF,TGTGCCAGCAGTCCCGGTTGGTATGGCTACACCTTC
-,TRBV29-1,TRBJ2-2,-,CSVEEGGRGSGELFF,TGCAGCGTTGAAGAGGGAGGCCGGGGGAGCGGGGAGCTGTTTTTT
-,TRBV7-9,TRBJ1-1,many,CASHRSSNTEAFF,TGTGCCAGCCACAGGTCGTCCAACACTGAAGCTTTCTTT
TRBD2,TRBV6-5,TRBJ2-7,-,CASSERGTYEQYF,TGTGCCAGCAGTGAGCGGGGGACCTACGAGCAGTACTTC
TRBD2,TRBV6-6,TRBJ2-7,-,CASTVRGAGPAREQYF,TGTGCCAGCACCGTGCGGGGGGCGGGACCTGCTAGGGAGCAGTACTTC
TRBD2,TRBV6-6,TRBJ2-1,-,CASSYGREGYEQFF,TGTGCCAGCAGTTACGGGCGGGAGGGTTATGAGCAGTTCTTC
TRBD1,TRBV28,TRBJ1-5,-,CASSSLTGVVSNQPQHF,TGTGCCAGCAGTTCCCTCACAGGGGTGGTTAGCAATCAGCCCCAGCATTTT
-,TRBV28,TRBJ2-1,-,CASTPGALISYNEQFF,TGTGCCAGCACCCCGGGGGCGTTAATCTCCTACAATGAGCAGTTCTTC
-,TRBV5-4,TRBJ2-4,few,CASSGENIQYF,TGTGCCAGCAGCGGAGAAAACATTCAGTACTTC
-,TRBV5-1,TRBJ2-2,-,CASSFVLTNTGELFF,TGCGCCAGCAGCTTCGTCTTAACGAACACCGGGGAGCTGTTTTTT
-,TRBV10-3,TRBJ1-4,few,CAISESHPQAGEKLFF,TGTGCCATCAGTGAGTCCCATCCGCAGGCTGGTGAAAAACTGTTTTTT
-,TRBV5-4,TRBJ2-7,-,CASSQGLRNEQYF,TGTGCCAGCAGTCAGGGATTAAGGAACGAGCAGTACTTC
TRBD2,TRBV7-2,TRBJ2-7,-,CASSFLGLAGNLYEQYF,TGTGCCAGCAGCTTCCTGGGACTAGCGGGAAACCTTTACGAGCAGTACTTC
TRBD2,TRBV5-1,TRBJ2-3,-,CASSLVPAGITDTQYF,TGCGCCAGCAGCTTGGTCCCAGCGGGGATCACAGATACGCAGTATTTT
-,TRBV6-5,TRBJ2-3,-,CASRGGSTDTQYF,TGTGCCAGCAGGGGGGGAAGCACAGATACGCAGTATTTT
-,TRBV10-1,TRBJ1-6,-,CASSGTKDSPLHF,TGCGCCAGCAGTGGGACAAAGGATTCACCCCTCCACTTT
-,TRBV6-1,TRBJ2-1,-,CASSRGTPQYNEQFF,TGTGCCAGCAGTCGCGGGACCCCACAGTACAATGAGCAGTTCTTC
TRBD2,TRBV28,TRBJ2-5,-,CASSLGGVWETQYF,TGTGCCAGCAGTCTGGGGGGGGTCTGGGAGACCCAGTACTTC
-,TRBV6-5,TRBJ1-5,-,CASSGGENQPQHF,TGTGCCAGCAGTGGGGGGGAGAATCAGCCCCAGCATTTT
-,TRBV5-6,TRBJ2-7,once,CASSGAENSYEQYF,TGTGCCAGCAGCGGGGCAGAAAACTCCTACGAGCAGTACTTC
TRBD2,TRBV9,TRBJ2-3,few,CASSAGLAGGRTDTQYF,TGTGCCAGCAGCGCGGGACTAGCGGGGGGGAGGACAGATACGCAGTATTTT
TRBD1,TRBV2,TRBJ2-1,-,CASRYGQGVYNEQFF,TGTGCCAGCAGGTACGGACAGGGTGTATACAATGAGCAGTTCTTC
-,TRBV10-3,TRBJ2-4,-,CAISESRAGTVNIQYF,TGTGCCATCAGTGAGTCGAGGGCAGGGACGGTCAACATTCAGTACTTC
-,TRBV28,TRBJ2-3,-,CASSFEGTADTQYF,TGTGCCAGCAGTTTTGAGGGGACGGCGGATACGCAGTATTTT
-,TRBV30,TRBJ1-5,-,CAWSYVLSNQPQHF,TGTGCCTGGAGTTACGTACTTAGCAATCAGCCCCAGCATTTT
-,TRBV7-7,TRBJ2-2,-,CASSLAWGGELFF,TGTGCTAGCAGCTTAGCATGGGGCGGGGAGCTGTTTTTT
TRBD2,TRBV7-2,TRBJ2-4,-,CASSVSGTGNIQYF,TGTGCCAGCAGCGTAAGCGGGACGGGAAACATTCAGTACTTC
-,TRBV6-1,TRBJ2-3,-,CASTSLASSTDTQYF,TGTGCCAGCACGAGCCTGGCTTCTAGCACAGATACGCAGTATTTT
TRBD1,TRBV7-9,TRBJ2-7,once,CASSFSGTGFGEQYF,TGTGCCAGCAGCTTTTCCGGGACAGGGTTCGGCGAGCAGTACTTC
-,TRBV2,TRBJ1-1,-,CASRKTETNTEAFF,TGTGCCAGCAGAAAGACCGAAACGAACACTGAAGCTTTCTTT
TRBD1,TRBV6-1,TRBJ2-7,-,CASSGQVREQYF,TGTGCCAGCAGCGGACAGGTTCGCGAGCAGTACTTC
TRBD1,TRBV28,TRBJ2-7,-,CASSFRGMNYEQYF,TGTGCCAGCAGTTTCAGGGGGATGAACTACGAGCAGTACTTC
-,TRBV5-8,TRBJ1-6,-,CASSLGTGNSPLHF,TGTGCCAGCAGCTTGGGTACAGGCAATTCACCCCTCCACTTT
-,TRBV5-1,TRBJ2-7,-,CASSRLQQSEQYF,TGCGCCAGCAGCCGCCTGCAGCAGAGTGAGCAGTACTTC
-,TRBV5-1,TRBJ1-6,-,CASSLATRDNSPLHF,TGCGCCAGCAGCTTGGCTACACGAGATAATTCACCCCTCCACTTT
-,TRBV7-2,TRBJ2-7,-,CASSLNPPGVGEQYF,TGTGCCAGCAGCTTAAACCCTCCGGGGGTCGGCGAGCAGTACTTC
-,TRBV7-2,TRBJ2-1,-,CASTGYNEQFF,TGTGCCAGCACCGGCTACAATGAGCAGTTCTTC
-,TRBV5-6,TRBJ1-2,-,CASSLDETPIYGYTF,TGTGCCAGCAGCTTGGATGAAACTCCAATATATGGCTACACCTTC